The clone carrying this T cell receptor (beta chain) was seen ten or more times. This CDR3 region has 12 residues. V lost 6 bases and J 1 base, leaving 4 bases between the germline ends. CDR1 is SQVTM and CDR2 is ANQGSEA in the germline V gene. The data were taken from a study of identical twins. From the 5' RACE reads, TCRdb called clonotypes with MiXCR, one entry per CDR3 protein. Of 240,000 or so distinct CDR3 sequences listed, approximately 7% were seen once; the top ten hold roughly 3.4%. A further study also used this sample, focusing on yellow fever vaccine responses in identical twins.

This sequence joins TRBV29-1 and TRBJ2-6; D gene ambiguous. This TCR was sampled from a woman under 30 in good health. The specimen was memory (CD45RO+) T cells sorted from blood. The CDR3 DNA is TGCAGCGTAATATCTGGGGCCAACGTCCTGACTTTC. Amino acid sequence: CSVISGANVLTF.